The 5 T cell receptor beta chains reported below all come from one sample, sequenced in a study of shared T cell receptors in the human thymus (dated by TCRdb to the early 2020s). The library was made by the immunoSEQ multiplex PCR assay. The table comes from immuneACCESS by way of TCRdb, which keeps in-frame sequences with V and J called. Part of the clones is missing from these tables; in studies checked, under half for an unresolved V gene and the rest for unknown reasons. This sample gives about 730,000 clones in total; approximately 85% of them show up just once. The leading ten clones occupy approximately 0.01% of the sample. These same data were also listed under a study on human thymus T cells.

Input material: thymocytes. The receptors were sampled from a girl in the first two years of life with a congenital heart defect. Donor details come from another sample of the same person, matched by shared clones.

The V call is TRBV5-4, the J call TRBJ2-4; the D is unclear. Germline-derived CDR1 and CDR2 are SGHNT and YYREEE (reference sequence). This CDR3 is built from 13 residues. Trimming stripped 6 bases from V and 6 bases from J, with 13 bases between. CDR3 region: CASTSPRGNIQYF. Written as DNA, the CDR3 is TGTGCCAGCACGTCCCCCAGAGGAAACATTCAGTACTTC.

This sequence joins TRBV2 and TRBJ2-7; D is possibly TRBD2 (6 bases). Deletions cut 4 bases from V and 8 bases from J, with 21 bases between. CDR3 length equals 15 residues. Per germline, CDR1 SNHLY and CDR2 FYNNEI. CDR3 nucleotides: TGTGCCAGCAGTGCCGGCATAGGACTCGGGAGACAGCAGTACTTC. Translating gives CASSAGIGLGRQQYF. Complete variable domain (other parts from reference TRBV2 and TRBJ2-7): EPEVTQTPSHQVTQMGQEVILRCVPISNHLYFYWYRQILGQKVEFLVSFYNNEISEKSEIFDDQFSVERPDGSNFTLKIRSTKLEDSAMYFCASSAGIGLGRQQYFGPGTRLTVT.

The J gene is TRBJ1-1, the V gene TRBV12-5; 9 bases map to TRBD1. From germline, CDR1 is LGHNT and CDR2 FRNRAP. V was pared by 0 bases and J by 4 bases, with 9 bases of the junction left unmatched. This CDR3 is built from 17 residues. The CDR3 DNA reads TGTGCTAGTGGTTTGGTACGGGACAGGGAGCTGAGCACTGAAGCTTTCTTT. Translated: CASGLVRDRELSTEAFF.

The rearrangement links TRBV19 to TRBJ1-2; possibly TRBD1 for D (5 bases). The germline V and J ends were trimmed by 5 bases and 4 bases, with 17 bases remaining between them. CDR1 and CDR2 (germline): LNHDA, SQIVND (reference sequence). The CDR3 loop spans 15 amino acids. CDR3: CASSPQDRKFYGYTF. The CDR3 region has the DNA TGTGCCAGTAGTCCACAGGACCGTAAGTTCTATGGCTACACCTTC.

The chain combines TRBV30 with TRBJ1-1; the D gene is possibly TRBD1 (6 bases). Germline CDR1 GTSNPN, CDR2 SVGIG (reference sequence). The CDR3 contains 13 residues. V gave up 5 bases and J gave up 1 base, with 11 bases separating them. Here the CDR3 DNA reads TGTGCCTGGGAGGGACAAACGAACACTGAAGCTTTCTTT. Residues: CAWEGQTNTEAFF.